One TCR beta chain is described in this entry. There is no known antigen for this receptor. Base qualities were left out, and no much larger clone turns up one base away. Every donor was a healthy Caucasian. The twin cohort comprised three pairs of female monozygotic twins, all aged roughly 18 to 30 years. The RNA used for TCR libraries was isolated from peripheral blood mononuclear cells. The record originates from a study of identical twins (dated by TCRdb to 2016 to 2018). Regarding the research as a whole: The study deep-sequenced TCR alpha and beta repertoires from monozygotic twins, unrelated adults of various ages and cord blood to test whether fetal clonotypes persist. To rule out contamination, replicate twin experiments were performed at different times with different library preparation protocols.

The research as a whole found: Fewer insertions were carried by abundant cord blood beta clonotypes; a weaker similar trend was observed in young adult naive repertoires, while no such trend was observed in memory repertoires. Compared with coincidental sharing between unrelated individuals, out-of-frame TCR alpha sequences shared between twins showed an excess of sequences with low generation probability. Zero-insertion analyses could be partly confounded by invariant T cells such as MAIT and iNKT, though diverse VJ usage argued against such confounding for most clonotypes. Because the same donors could not be followed over many years, conclusions were based on cross-sectional statistical analysis. In beta out-of-frame sequences, excess twin sharing was weaker, because having fewer shared sequences lowered the signal-to-noise ratio. Recombination models systematically underestimated out-of-frame TCR alpha sharing in monozygotic twins but agreed with sharing between unrelated individuals.

In the germline V gene (reference sequence), CDR1 corresponds to DFQATT and CDR2 to SNEGSKA. Unmatched junction bases come to 6, with V trimmed by 1 base and J by 1 base. Including the terminal cysteine and phenylalanine, the CDR3 comprises 16 residues. Only the CDR3 region is kept as DNA, spanning 48 bases read in frame from base 1. Library construction relied on 5' RACE. The sample was run on an Illumina HiSeq 2000. Template switching added a universal primer binding site, and the final cDNA carried a unique molecular identifier that allowed TCR cDNA molecules to be counted accurately. Specific primers in the conserved constant-segment region were used to synthesize first-strand cDNA for TCR alpha and beta chains. To control for contamination, each cDNA library was double barcoded with a SMART-Mk sample barcode plus Illumina barcodes. TruSeq adapter sequences, together with Illumina sample barcodes, were added in two successive PCR steps. The Illumina HiSeq platform was used with custom primers to sequence TCR alpha and beta cDNA libraries. In the original analysis: MiGEC was used to process raw reads and extract unique molecular identifiers, and MiXCR was used to find CDR3 positions. For each individual, recombination models were inferred using an EM algorithm with the repgenHMM and IGoR tools. The analysis of shared clonotypes was done with the tcR package in R, with sharing normalized by the product of cloneset sizes. Out-of-frame nonproductive sequences were analyzed to study raw recombination free of thymic and clonal selection effects. TCRdb reran the public reads through fastp at Q25 and MiXCR, keeping productive beta chains. Merged by CDR3 protein, the rows form single entries marked with the most common genes and DNA. The V and J calls here are based on TCRdb, not the publication. The sample includes nearly 900,000 distinct CDR3 sequences, with about 12% observed a single time. The ten top clones hold around 1.6% of the sample.

This sample also belongs to another study, concerning yellow fever vaccine responses in identical twins. The other study reports the following: According to the authors, in identical twins the way T cells responded to vaccination appeared partly convergent and partly personalized. In identical twins, the study followed T cell clones that responded to the vaccine with precision.

Sequenced material: PBMCs. The chain employs TRBV20-1 and TRBJ1-5, with 8 bases matching TRBD1. This clonotype was obtained from a woman aged 18-29 years in good health. The CDR3 reads CSARVQGTGSNQPQHF. The DNA reads as follows: TGCAGTGCTAGAGTCCAGGGGACAGGAAGCAATCAGCCCCAGCATTTT.